Following are 10 T cell receptor beta chains from one sample sequenced in a study of blood T cells in healthy people across ages. The second PCR ran about 6 to 11 cycles with a sample-barcoded 5' primer and J-beta primers. TCRdb re-analysed the 5' RACE reads in MiXCR, keeping a single row per CDR3 protein. This repertoire shows 1,500,000 or so distinct CDR3 sequences, around 55% found once; its top ten account for under 8.5%. The sequenced material came from blood. The receptors here all came from a man aged 18 to 29 in good health.

This clonotype was picked up a small number of times. The chain is built from TRBV12-3 or TRBV12-4 and TRBJ2-5; the D is unclear. The CDR3 extends over 11 amino acids. V was shortened by 5 bases and J by 5 bases, with 6 bases between the two germline ends. The CDR3, as DNA: TGTGCCAGCAGTCGCACGGAGACCCAGTACTTC. This codes for CASSRTETQYF.

This clonotype was seen only a few times. The rearrangement uses TRBV13 and TRBJ2-1; 7 bases fit TRBD1. V was clipped by 5 bases and J by 1 base; unmatched bases: 8. In germline, CDR1 is PRHDT, CDR2 FYEKMQ (reference sequence). The CDR3 loop spans 16 amino acids. The DNA of the CDR3 is TGTGCCAGCAGCGACAGGGAAGTGAGTTCCTACAATGAGCAGTTCTTC. It translates to CASSDREVSSYNEQFF.

The chain has TRBV29-1 and TRBJ2-3; 8 positions match TRBD1. The V and J ends lost 7 bases and 2 bases, in that order; junction bases with no gene match: 5. The CDR3 has 13 residues. Germline V gene lookup returns CDR1 SQVTM and CDR2 ANQGSEA. The CDR3 here is CSAGQEHTDTQYF. For the CDR3, the DNA is TGCAGCGCGGGACAGGAACACACAGATACGCAGTATTTT.

This clonotype has at least ten counts. V usage is TRBV7-2 and J usage is TRBJ1-4; 8 nucleotides match TRBD1. With V trimmed by 5 bases and J by 3 bases, 5 bases remained unmatched. The CDR3 loop spans 15 amino acids. CDR1 is SGHTA and CDR2 is FQGNSA in the germline V gene. The CDR3 sequence: CASSGQGAANEKLFF. CDR3 DNA: TGTGCCAGCAGCGGGCAGGGGGCAGCTAATGAAAAACTGTTTTTT.

The chain links TRBV10-3 to TRBJ1-6; D perhaps matches TRBD1 (6 bases). Germline V gene data show CDR1 as ENHRY and CDR2 as SYGVKD. The germline V and J ends were trimmed by 0 bases and 8 bases, with 11 bases remaining between them. The length of the CDR3 is 15 residues. The CDR3 protein is CAISESRTEDSPLHF. CDR3 sequence (DNA): TGTGCCATCAGTGAGTCGAGGACAGAGGATTCACCCCTCCACTTT.

The J gene is TRBJ2-3, the V gene TRBV6-5; 7 nucleotides line up with TRBD1. This CDR3 is 17 amino acids long. Germline V lookup: CDR1 MNHEY, CDR2 SVGAGI. V shed 4 bases and J 3 bases; nucleotides not matched to a gene: 13. CDR3 residues: CASSSMDRIGVTDTQYF. In DNA, the CDR3 is TGTGCCAGCAGTTCTATGGACAGGATCGGAGTGACAGATACGCAGTATTTT.

The sample holds many counts of this clonotype. This chain links TRBV5-4 with TRBJ2-3; 9 bases fit TRBD2. Per the germline V gene, CDR1 is SGHNT and CDR2 is YYREEE (reference sequence). Losses at the gene ends were 4 bases for V and 2 bases for J; bases not matched to a gene: 8. The CDR3 extends over 16 amino acids. The CDR3 loop reads CASSPLAGGATDTQYF. The CDR3 DNA follows: TGTGCCAGCAGCCCGCTTGCGGGGGGGGCCACAGATACGCAGTATTTT. Full variable domain (missing parts from reference TRBV5-4 and TRBJ2-3): ETGVTQSPTHLIKTRGQQVTLRCSSQSGHNTVSWYQQALGQGPQFIFQYYREEENGRGNFPPRFSGLQFPNYSSELNVNALELDDSALYLCASSPLAGGATDTQYFGPGTRLTVL.

The V call is TRBV4-1, the J call TRBJ1-3; D remains ambiguous. Per germline, CDR1 MGHRA and CDR2 YSYEKL. Trimming removed 3 bases from V and 0 bases from J, with 0 bases in between. This CDR3 contains 12 residues. In DNA form, the CDR3 reads TGCGCCAGCAGCCACTCTGGAAACACCATATATTTT. Protein product: CASSHSGNTIYF.

This chain connects TRBV9 to TRBJ2-2; D is uncertain. Trimming cost V 0 bases and J 6 bases, with 15 bases left between them. Germline CDR1 SGDLS, CDR2 YYNGEE. This CDR3 spans 16 amino acids. This CDR3 reads CASSVVTGPEPGELFF. Written as DNA, the CDR3 is TGTGCCAGCAGCGTAGTCACGGGCCCAGAACCCGGGGAGCTGTTTTTT.

The V and J genes are TRBV4-2 and TRBJ2-3, with TRBD2 matching 7 bases. Germline CDR1 reads LGHNA; CDR2 reads YNFKEQ. V shed 1 base, J shed 2 bases, and the junction held 6 bases outside the gene matches. The CDR3 loop spans 16 amino acids. The CDR3 protein is CASSQVLGGITDTQYF. Written as DNA, the CDR3 is TGTGCCAGCAGCCAAGTACTGGGGGGGATCACAGATACGCAGTATTTT.